The clone carrying this T cell receptor beta chain showed up many times. The antigen remains unidentified. TCRdb called the reads again in MiXCR, with one record for every CDR3 protein. The sample lists about 920,000 distinct CDR3 sequences; about a third were seen once. These data come from a study of T cell repertoires in cytomegalovirus infection. On the study more broadly: Carrying CMV and the relevant HLA type showed in public TCR beta signatures. Study outcomes and limitations: Of the TCR beta families, the public ones yielded a cumulative frequency that identified carriers of CMV plus the relevant HLA. In two of eight donors, the top clonotype was HLA-C-restricted CMV-specific.

The CDR3 is 15 residues long. CDR1 KGHDR and CDR2 SFDVKD come from the germline V gene. The junction had 11 bases not matched to a gene; V was cut back by 10 bases and J by 6 bases. The chain employs TRBV24-1 and TRBJ2-1, with 10 positions matching TRBD1. The specimen was cultured CD8+ T cells from PBMCs, collected from culture after CMV antigen stimulation. The receptor comes from a human donor in good health (CMV status not recorded). Some clones in this sample may be carry-over from other donors' samples. CDR3 in amino acids: CATTDGQGVSNEQFF. The CDR3 nucleotides are TGTGCCACTACGGACGGACAGGGGGTTTCCAATGAGCAGTTCTTC.